Only one count was recorded for the clone carrying this T cell receptor beta chain. This specimen belongs to a study of blood T cell repertoires in COVID-19. On the study more broadly: There were acute and convalescent COVID-19 samples, and they came from the United States, Italy and Spain. In each case, the material was cDNA or gDNA derived from T cells, B-cell-depleted T cells, or PBMCs.

In the original analysis: Amplifying reference gene primers gave estimates of nucleated cell counts. Sequenced by immunoSEQ multiplex PCR; TCRdb stores in-frame clones only, minus some. That table is the source of V, J and clone size, and D and trimming were worked out from the DNA. The table has hundreds of thousands of clones, about 85% seen once. J was trimmed by 3 bases and V by 2 bases; bases with no gene match: 6. CDR3 length equals 17 residues. CDR1 is MDHEN, CDR2 SYDVKM, per germline. The source material was peripheral blood. The TCR sequence derives from a woman over 75 with active or convalescent COVID-19. The chain combines TRBV28 with TRBJ2-2; 10 bases fit TRBD1. CDR3 residues: CASSLPTGGYYTGELFF. Written as DNA, the CDR3 is TGTGCCAGCAGTTTACCGACAGGGGGCTACTACACCGGGGAGCTGTTTTTT. Looking up the rest from reference TRBV28 and TRBJ2-2 gives the full variable domain: DVKVTQSSRYLVKRTGEKVFLECVQDMDHENMFWYRQDPGLGLRLIYFSYDVKMKEKGDIPEGYSVSREKKERFSLILESASTNQTSMYLCASSLPTGGYYTGELFFGEGSRLTVL.